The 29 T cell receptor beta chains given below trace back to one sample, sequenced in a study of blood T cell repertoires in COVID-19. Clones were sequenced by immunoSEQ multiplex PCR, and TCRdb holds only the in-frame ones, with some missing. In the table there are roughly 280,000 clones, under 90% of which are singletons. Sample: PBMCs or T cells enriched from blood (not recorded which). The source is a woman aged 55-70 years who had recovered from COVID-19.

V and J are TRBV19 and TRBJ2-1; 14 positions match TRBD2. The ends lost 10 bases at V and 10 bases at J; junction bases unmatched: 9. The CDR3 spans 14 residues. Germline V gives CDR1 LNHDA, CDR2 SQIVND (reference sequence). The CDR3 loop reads CATSRLAGGPEQFF. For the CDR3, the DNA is TGTGCCACCAGTAGACTAGCGGGAGGGCCGGAGCAGTTCTTC.

The CDR3 loop reads CASSRRGDTQYF. The DNA of the CDR3 is TGTGCCAGCAGTAGGAGGGGAGATACGCAGTATTTT. This chain connects TRBV27 to TRBJ2-3; D may be TRBD2 (6 bases). Between the trimmed V and J ends, which lost 5 bases and 5 bases, there was a span of 8 bases. Germline V lookup: CDR1 MNHEY, CDR2 SMNVEV (reference sequence). The CDR3 totals 12 residues.

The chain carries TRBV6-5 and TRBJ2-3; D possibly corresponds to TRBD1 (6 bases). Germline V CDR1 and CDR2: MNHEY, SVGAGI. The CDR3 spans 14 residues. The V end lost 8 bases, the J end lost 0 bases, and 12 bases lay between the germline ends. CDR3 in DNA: TGTGCCAGCGGGGACACTTCTAGCACAGATACGCAGTATTTT. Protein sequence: CASGDTSSTDTQYF.

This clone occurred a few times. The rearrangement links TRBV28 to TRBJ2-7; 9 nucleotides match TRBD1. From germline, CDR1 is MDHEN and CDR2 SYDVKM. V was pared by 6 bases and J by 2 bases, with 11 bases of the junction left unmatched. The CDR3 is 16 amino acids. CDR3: CASSPTPGQGPYEQYF. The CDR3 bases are TGTGCCAGCAGCCCTACCCCGGGACAGGGTCCCTACGAGCAGTACTTC.

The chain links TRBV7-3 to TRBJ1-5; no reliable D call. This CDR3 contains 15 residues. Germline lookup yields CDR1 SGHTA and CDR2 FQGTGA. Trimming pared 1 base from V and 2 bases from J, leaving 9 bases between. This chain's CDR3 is CASSLIGGGNQPQHF. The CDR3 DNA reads TGTGCCAGCAGCTTAATTGGCGGTGGCAATCAGCCCCAGCATTTT.

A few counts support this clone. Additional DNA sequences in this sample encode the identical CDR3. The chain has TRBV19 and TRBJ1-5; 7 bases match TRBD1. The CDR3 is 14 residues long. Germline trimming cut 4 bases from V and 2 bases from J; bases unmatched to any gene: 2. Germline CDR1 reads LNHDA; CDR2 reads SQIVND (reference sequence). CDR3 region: CASSTTGGNQPQHF. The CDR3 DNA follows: TGTGCCAGTAGTACCACAGGGGGCAATCAGCCCCAGCATTTT.

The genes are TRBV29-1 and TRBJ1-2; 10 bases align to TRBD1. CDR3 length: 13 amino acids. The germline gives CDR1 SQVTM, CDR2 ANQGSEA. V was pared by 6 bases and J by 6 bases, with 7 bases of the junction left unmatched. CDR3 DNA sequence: TGCAGCGTAATTCGGACAGGGGGGGATGGCTACACCTTC. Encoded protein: CSVIRTGGDGYTF.

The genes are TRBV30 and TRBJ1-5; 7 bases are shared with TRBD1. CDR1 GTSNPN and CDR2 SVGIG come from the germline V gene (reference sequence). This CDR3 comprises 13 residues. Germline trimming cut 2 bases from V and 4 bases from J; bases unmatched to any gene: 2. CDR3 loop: CAWSRQGNQPQHF. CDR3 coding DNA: TGTGCCTGGAGTCGACAGGGTAATCAGCCCCAGCATTTT.

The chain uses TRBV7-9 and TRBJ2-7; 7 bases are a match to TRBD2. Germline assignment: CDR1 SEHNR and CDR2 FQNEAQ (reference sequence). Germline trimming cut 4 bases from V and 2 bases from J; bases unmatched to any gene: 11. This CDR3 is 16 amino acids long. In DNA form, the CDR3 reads TGTGCCAGCAGCTCACTACCGGGACTATTAACCTACGAGCAGTACTTC. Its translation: CASSSLPGLLTYEQYF. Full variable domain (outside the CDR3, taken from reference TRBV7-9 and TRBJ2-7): DTGVSQNPRHKITKRGQNVTFRCDPISEHNRLYWYRQTLGQGPEFLTYFQNEAQLEKSRLLSDRFSAERPKGSFSTLEIQRTEQGDSAMYLCASSSLPGLLTYEQYFGPGTRLTVT.

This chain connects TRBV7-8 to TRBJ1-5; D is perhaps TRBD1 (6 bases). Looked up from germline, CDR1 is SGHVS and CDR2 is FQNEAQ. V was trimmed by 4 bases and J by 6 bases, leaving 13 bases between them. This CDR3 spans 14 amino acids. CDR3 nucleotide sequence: TGTGCCAGCAGCTCGCAGGGGCGAAGTCAGCCCCAGCATTTT. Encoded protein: CASSSQGRSQPQHF.

CDR3 in DNA: TGTGCCAGCGGGAGCGGGTACAATGAGCAGTTCTTC. The encoded protein is CASGSGYNEQFF. The chain employs TRBV7-9 and TRBJ2-1; D possibly corresponds to TRBD2 (6 bases). V was shortened by 8 bases and J by 4 bases, with 9 bases between the two germline ends. This CDR3 region has 12 residues. Germline CDR1 is SEHNR and CDR2 is FQNEAQ (reference sequence).

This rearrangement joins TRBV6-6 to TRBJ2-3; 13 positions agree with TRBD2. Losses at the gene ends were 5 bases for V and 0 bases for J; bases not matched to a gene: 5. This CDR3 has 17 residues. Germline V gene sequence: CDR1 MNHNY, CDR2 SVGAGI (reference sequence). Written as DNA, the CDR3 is TGTGCCAGCAGTCGAGGACTAGCGGGAGTAAGCACAGATACGCAGTATTTT. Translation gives CASSRGLAGVSTDTQYF.

CDR3 amino acids: CAWMRRERGEAFF. The CDR3 nucleotides are TGTGCCTGGATGCGGAGGGAAAGGGGTGAAGCTTTCTTT. The chain joins TRBV30 to TRBJ1-1; weak D call: TRBD1 (5 bases). V lost 4 bases and J lost 7, with 16 bases in between. CDR3 length equals 13 residues. Germline loops: CDR1 GTSNPN, CDR2 SVGIG (reference sequence).

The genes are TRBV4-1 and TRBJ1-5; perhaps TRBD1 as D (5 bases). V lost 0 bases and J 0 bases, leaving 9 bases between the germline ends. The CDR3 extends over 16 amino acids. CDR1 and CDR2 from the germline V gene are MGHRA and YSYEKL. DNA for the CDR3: TGCGCCAGCAGCCAAGAGACAGTATATAGCAATCAGCCCCAGCATTTT. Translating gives CASSQETVYSNQPQHF.

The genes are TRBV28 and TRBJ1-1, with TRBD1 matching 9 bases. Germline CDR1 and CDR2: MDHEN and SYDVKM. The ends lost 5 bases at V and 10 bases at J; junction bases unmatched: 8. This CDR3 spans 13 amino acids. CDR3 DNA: TGTGCCAGCAGTCGCACGGGACAGGGTGGAGCTTTCTTT. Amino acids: CASSRTGQGGAFF.

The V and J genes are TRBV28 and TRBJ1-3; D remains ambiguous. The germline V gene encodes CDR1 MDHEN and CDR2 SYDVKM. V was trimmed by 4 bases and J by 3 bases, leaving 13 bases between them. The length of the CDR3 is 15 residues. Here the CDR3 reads CASSSAGVGGNTIYF. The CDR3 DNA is TGTGCCAGCAGTTCAGCAGGTGTAGGTGGAAACACCATATATTTT.

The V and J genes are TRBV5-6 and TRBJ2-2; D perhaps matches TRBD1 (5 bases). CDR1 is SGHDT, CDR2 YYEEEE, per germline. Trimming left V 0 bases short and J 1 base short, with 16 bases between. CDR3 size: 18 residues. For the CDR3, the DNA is TGTGCCAGCAGCTTGGATGGTTTTGGGCAGGGGAACACCGGGGAGCTGTTTTTT. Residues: CASSLDGFGQGNTGELFF.

The CDR3 bases are TGTGCCACCGGATCGGGGGTGTCGGACACCATATATTTT. Translation: CATGSGVSDTIYF. This chain joins TRBV24-1 and TRBJ1-3; D possibly corresponds to TRBD1 (5 bases). Trimming removed 9 bases at V and 8 bases at J, with 16 bases between. Germline V gives CDR1 KGHDR, CDR2 SFDVKD. This CDR3 is 13 amino acids long.

CDR3 sequence (DNA): TGCAGCGTTGGGGGGGGAACCGTCTACAATGAGCAGTTCTTC. Translated, it gives CSVGGGTVYNEQFF. This chain uses TRBV29-1 with TRBJ2-1; 7 bases align to TRBD2. Looked up from germline, CDR1 is SQVTM and CDR2 is ANQGSEA. The trim removed 4 bases at V and 3 bases at J, leaving 6 bases unmatched. CDR3 length: 14 amino acids.

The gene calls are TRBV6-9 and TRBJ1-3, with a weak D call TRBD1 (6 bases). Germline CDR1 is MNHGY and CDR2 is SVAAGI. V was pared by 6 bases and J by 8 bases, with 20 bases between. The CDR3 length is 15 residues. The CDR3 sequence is CASRRSDAQGHTIYF. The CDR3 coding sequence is TGTGCCAGCAGACGGTCGGACGCGCAGGGGCACACCATATATTTT.

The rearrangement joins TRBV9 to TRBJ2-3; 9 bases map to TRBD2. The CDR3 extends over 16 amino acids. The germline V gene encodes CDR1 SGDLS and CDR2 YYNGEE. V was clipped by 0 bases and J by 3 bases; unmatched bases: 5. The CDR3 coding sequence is TGTGCCAGCAGCGTAGAGCGGGGGGCCAGGACAGATACGCAGTATTTT. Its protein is CASSVERGARTDTQYF.

CDR3 DNA sequence: TGTGCCAGTAGTAAACAAATCGGCGCAGGGGAGAAAGTAGCTTTCTTT. Translated, it gives CASSKQIGAGEKVAFF. The chain combines TRBV19 with TRBJ1-1; D possibly corresponds to TRBD1 (6 bases). The CDR3 consists of 16 residues. V was pared by 4 bases and J by 10 bases, with 25 bases between. The germline V gene encodes CDR1 LNHDA and CDR2 SQIVND (reference sequence). The full variable domain, in which reference TRBV19 and TRBJ1-1 provide the parts outside the CDR3, is DGGITQSPKYLFRKEGQNVTLSCEQNLNHDAMYWYRQDPGQGLRLIYYSQIVNDFQKGDIAEGYSVSREKKESFPLTVTSAQKNPTAFYLCASSKQIGAGEKVAFFGQGTRLTVV.

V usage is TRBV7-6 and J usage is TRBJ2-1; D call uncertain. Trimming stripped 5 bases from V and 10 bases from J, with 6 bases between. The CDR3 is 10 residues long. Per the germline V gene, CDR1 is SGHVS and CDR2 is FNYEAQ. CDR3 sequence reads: CASSPREQFF. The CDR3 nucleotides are TGTGCCAGCAGCCCTAGGGAGCAGTTCTTC. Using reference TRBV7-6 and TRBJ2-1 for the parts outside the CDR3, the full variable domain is GAGVSQSPRYKVTKRGQDVALRCDPISGHVSLYWYRQALGQGPEFLTYFNYEAQQDKSGLPNDRFSAERPEGSISTLTIQRTEQRDSAMYRCASSPREQFFGPGTRLTVL.

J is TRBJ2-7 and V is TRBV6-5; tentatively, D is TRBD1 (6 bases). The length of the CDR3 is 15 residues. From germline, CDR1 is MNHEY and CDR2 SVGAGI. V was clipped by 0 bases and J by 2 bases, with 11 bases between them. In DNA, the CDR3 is TGTGCCAGCAGTTACTCGAAAGAGGGGGCCTACGAGCAGTACTTC. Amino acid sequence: CASSYSKEGAYEQYF.

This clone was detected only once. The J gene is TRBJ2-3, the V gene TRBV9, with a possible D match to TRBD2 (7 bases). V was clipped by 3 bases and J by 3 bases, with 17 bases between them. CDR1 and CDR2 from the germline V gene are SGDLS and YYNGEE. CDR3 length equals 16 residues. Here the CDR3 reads CASSDARGGGTDTQYF. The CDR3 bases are TGTGCCAGCAGCGACGCGAGGGGAGGGGGTACAGATACGCAGTATTTT.

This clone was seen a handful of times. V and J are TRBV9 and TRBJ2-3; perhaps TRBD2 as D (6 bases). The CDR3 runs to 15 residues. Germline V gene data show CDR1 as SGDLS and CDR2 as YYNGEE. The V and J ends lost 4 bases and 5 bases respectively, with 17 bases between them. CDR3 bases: TGTGCCAGCAGCATCCGACTAGAAGGGCTAGATACGCAGTATTTT. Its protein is CASSIRLEGLDTQYF.

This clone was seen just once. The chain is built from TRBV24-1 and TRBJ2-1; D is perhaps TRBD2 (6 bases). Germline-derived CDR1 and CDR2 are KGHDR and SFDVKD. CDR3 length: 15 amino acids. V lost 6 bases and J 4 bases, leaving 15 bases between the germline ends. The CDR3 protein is CATSPQSGLYNEQFF. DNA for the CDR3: TGTGCCACCAGTCCCCAAAGCGGGCTGTACAATGAGCAGTTCTTC.

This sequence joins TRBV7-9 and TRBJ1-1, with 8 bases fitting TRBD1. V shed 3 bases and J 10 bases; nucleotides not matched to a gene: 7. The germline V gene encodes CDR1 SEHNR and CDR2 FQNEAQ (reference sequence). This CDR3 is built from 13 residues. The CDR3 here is CASSFGPGTGAFF. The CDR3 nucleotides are TGTGCCAGCAGCTTCGGGCCCGGGACAGGAGCTTTCTTT.

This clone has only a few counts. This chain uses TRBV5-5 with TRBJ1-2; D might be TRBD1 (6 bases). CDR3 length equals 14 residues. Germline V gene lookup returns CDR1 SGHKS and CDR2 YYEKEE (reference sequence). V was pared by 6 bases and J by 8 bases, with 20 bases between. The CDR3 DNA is TGTGCCAGCACTACCATACAGGGAACCCCAGGCTACACCTTC. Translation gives CASTTIQGTPGYTF.